A selection of T cell receptor beta chains follows, all from one sample in a study of cytomegalovirus exposure and HLA in healthy donors. Measured with immunoSEQ multiplex PCR; TCRdb has only the in-frame clones, and not every one. Here the sample spans roughly 190,000 clones, 70% to 75% being singletons. Material for sequencing was PBMCs. These receptors originate from a man aged 25 to 40 in good health and CMV-seropositive. CDR3s include the opening cysteine and the closing phenylalanine or tryptophan.

length: 16
V: TRBV7-6
CDR3: CASSERLANPNETQYF

length: 16
V: TRBV11-2
CDR3: CASSRGGGVSTDTQYF

length: 14
V: TRBV2
CDR3: CASSEFRGSNEQFF

length: 13
V: TRBV19
CDR3: CASSVWLNTEAFF

length: 15
V: TRBV6-4
CDR3: CASSDGDRGRLGYTF

length: 15
V: TRBV15
CDR3: CATSRDRSSYNEQFF

length: 11
V: TRBV6-1
CDR3: CASTYRVKAFF

length: 16
V: TRBV11-3
CDR3: CASSQGLAGITDTQYF

length: 11
V: TRBV6-6
CDR3: CASRSGISSHF

length: 12
V: TRBV27
CDR3: CASRLSGSGYTF

length: 14
V: TRBV27
CDR3: CASTGDWPYNEQFF

length: 11
V: TRBV7-9
CDR3: CASSSEGTQYF

length: 16
V: TRBV27
CDR3: CASSLPTGVRSNEQFF

length: 14
V: TRBV11-3
CDR3: CASSSRTWENEQFF

length: 16
V: TRBV5-4
CDR3: CASSLGGGKTDYEQYF

length: 17
V: TRBV11-2
CDR3: CASSPLGQGMANYGYTF

length: 15
V: TRBV19
CDR3: CASTKGQGSGNTIYF

length: 12
V: TRBV28
CDR3: CASSPGMRGYTF

length: 15
V: TRBV21-1
CDR3: CASSKGSSYNSPLHF

length: 14
V: TRBV5-1
CDR3: CASSPGTVGQPQHF

length: 12
V: TRBV6-1
CDR3: CASNGGGETQYF

length: 12
V: TRBV30
CDR3: CAWSKIVAEAFF

length: 14
V: TRBV30
CDR3: CAWSLRDRAPEQYF

length: 14
V: TRBV13
CDR3: CASSDGTRSYEQYF

length: 14
V: TRBV6-5
CDR3: CASSKQGFNYGYTF

length: 15
V: TRBV15
CDR3: CATSRGGTGTYEQYF

length: 13
V: TRBV6-6
CDR3: CASSERGAYEQYF

length: 16
V: TRBV5-8
CDR3: CASSLGGLAGGETQYF

length: 16
V: TRBV5-1
CDR3: CASTTPTGTAQETQYF

length: 13
V: TRBV7-2
CDR3: CASSLPTTLEAFF

length: 15
V: TRBV5-1
CDR3: CASSLLAGVVYEQYF